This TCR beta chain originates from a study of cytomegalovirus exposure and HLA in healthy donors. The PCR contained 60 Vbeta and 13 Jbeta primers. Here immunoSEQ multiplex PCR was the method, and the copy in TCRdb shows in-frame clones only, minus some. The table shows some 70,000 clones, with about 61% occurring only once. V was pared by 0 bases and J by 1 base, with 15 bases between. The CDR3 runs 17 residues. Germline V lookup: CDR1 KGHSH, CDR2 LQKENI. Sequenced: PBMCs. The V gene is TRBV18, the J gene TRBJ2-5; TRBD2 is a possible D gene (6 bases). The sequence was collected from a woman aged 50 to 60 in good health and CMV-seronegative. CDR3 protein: CASSPPRRRGGQETQYF. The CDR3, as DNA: TGTGCCAGCTCACCACCCCGGCGGAGGGGAGGCCAAGAGACCCAGTACTTC.